This T cell receptor beta chain was identified during a study of T cells expressing NK-cell markers. Germline V gene sequence: CDR1 SNHLY, CDR2 FYNNEI. CDR3 length: 17 residues. Regarding this clonotype: No antigen is known for it.

TCRdb reprocessed the 5' RACE reads; each CDR3 protein has one entry and no DNA is given. Its listing shows just under 150,000 distinct CDR3 sequences. Findings and limits, study-wide: The CD3+CD56-NKG2C+ fraction of a handful of donors was likewise dominated by these clonotypes.

The V call is TRBV2, the J call TRBJ2-2; absent DNA, TCRdb's TRBD2 call cannot be checked. The sample was blood T cells: a sorted CD56 or NKG2C T cell subset, CD4+ or CD8+ T cells, or bulk PBMC T cells (not recorded which). This receptor was identified in a man aged 18 to 35 in good health. CDR3 loop: CASYGTERTPNTGELFF.